Presented here are 7 T cell receptor beta chains from one specimen sequenced in a study of blood T cell repertoires in COVID-19. TCRdb's table, derived via immunoSEQ multiplex PCR, lists solely in-frame clones and lacks some. The repertoire consists of 40,000 to 55,000 clones, with around 90% occurring once and the leading ten covering 27%. Sequencing used peripheral blood. These receptors all stem from a human donor in a cohort sampled during active COVID-19.

The chain combines TRBV27 with TRBJ1-5, with 7 bases that match TRBD1. The CDR3 length is 15 residues. Trimming cost V 6 bases and J 4 bases; bases outside gene matches: 9. Germline V gives CDR1 MNHEY, CDR2 SMNVEV (reference sequence). CDR3: CASSHGRTGNQPQHF. The CDR3 DNA is TGTGCCAGCAGCCATGGGAGGACAGGTAATCAGCCCCAGCATTTT.

This sequence joins TRBV5-4 and TRBJ2-5, with TRBD2 identical over 11 bases. Losses at the gene ends were 3 bases for V and 2 bases for J; bases not matched to a gene: 6. The CDR3 spans 16 residues. Germline V CDR1 and CDR2: SGHNT, YYREEE (reference sequence). In nucleotides, the CDR3 is TGTGCCAGCAGCTCTACTAGCGGGAGCGGACAAGAGACCCAGTACTTC. This codes for CASSSTSGSGQETQYF.

A single count supports this clone. V is TRBV20-1 and J is TRBJ2-3; 8 bases are shared with TRBD2. V was clipped by 5 bases and J by 6 bases; unmatched bases: 1. This CDR3 spans 11 amino acids. The germline V gene encodes CDR1 DFQATT and CDR2 SNEGSKA (reference sequence). The CDR3 protein is CSALAGDTQYF. The CDR3 DNA reads TGCAGTGCTTTAGCGGGGGATACGCAGTATTTT.

The V and J genes are TRBV11-2 and TRBJ2-3; 7 bases line up with TRBD1. Germline loops: CDR1 SGHAT, CDR2 FQNNGV. The CDR3 is 17 amino acids. V lost 4 bases, J lost 1 base, and 11 bases stayed unmatched. The CDR3 loop reads CASSSRGAGGGTDTQYF. For the CDR3, the DNA is TGTGCCAGCAGCTCCAGAGGGGCAGGGGGTGGCACAGATACGCAGTATTTT.

This rearrangement joins TRBV7-2 to TRBJ2-2; a possible D gene is TRBD2 (6 bases). V gave up 5 bases and J gave up 1 base, with 11 bases separating them. The CDR3 consists of 15 residues. Germline values: CDR1 SGHTA, CDR2 FQGNSA. CDR3 region: CASSGGKRNTGELFF. CDR3 nucleotide sequence: TGTGCCAGCAGCGGGGGGAAAAGGAACACCGGGGAGCTGTTTTTT.

This chain joins TRBV3-1 (or the pseudogene TRBV3-2) and TRBJ2-1; 8 bases map to TRBD2. Trimming cost V 3 bases and J 9 bases; bases outside gene matches: 13. CDR1 is LGHDT, CDR2 YNNKEL, per germline (reference sequence). This CDR3 has 16 amino acids. This chain's CDR3 is CASSHGSGTRKSEQFF. CDR3 bases: TGTGCCAGCAGCCATGGATCAGGGACTAGGAAGTCTGAGCAGTTCTTC.

The chain uses TRBV7-6 and TRBJ2-1; D is undetermined. The ends were cut back, 4 bases at V and 4 bases at J, with 8 bases in the middle. Germline assignment: CDR1 SGHVS and CDR2 FNYEAQ. The CDR3 loop spans 13 amino acids. CDR3 protein: CASSSPVYNEQFF. CDR3 in DNA: TGTGCCAGCAGCTCCCCGGTATACAATGAGCAGTTCTTC.